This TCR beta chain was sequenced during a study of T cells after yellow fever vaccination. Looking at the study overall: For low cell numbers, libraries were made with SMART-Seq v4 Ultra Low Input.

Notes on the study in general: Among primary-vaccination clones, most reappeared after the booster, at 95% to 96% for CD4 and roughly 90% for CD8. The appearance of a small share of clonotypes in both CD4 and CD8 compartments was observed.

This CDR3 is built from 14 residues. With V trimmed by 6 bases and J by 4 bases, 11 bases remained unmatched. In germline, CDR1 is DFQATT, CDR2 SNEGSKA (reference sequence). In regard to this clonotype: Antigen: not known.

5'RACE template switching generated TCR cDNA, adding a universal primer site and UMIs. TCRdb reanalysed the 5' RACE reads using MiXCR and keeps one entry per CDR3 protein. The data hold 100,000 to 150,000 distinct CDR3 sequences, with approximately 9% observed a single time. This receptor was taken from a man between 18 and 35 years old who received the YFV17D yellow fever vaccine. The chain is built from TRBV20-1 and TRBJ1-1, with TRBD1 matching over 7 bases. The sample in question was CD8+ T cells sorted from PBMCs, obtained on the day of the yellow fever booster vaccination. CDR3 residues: CSAPFLRDSTEAFF. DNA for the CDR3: TGCAGTGCACCCTTCCTCCGGGACAGCACTGAAGCTTTCTTT.